Described below is a single T cell receptor beta chain sequence and its context. What it binds is unknown. The data belong to a study of CD8 T cells in Susac syndrome. General study findings and limits: Clonal expansion involving Susac CD8+ cells peaked in TEMRA cells and active patients.

RNA, at about 0.5 to 1 ug, was reverse transcribed with random hexamers. TCRdb reprocessed the immunoSEQ multiplex PCR reads with MiXCR, giving one entry per CDR3 protein. The sample contains approximately 190,000 distinct CDR3 sequences, 95% of which appear only once. The germline V gene encodes CDR1 ENHRY and CDR2 SYGVKD. There are 14 residues in the CDR3. V was clipped by 5 bases and J by 5 bases, with 13 bases between them. The sequencing input was CD8+ T cells from PBMCs. This clonotype was sampled from a human donor with Susac syndrome. J is TRBJ2-1 and V is TRBV10-3, with a possible D match to TRBD2 (5 bases). CDR3 nucleotide sequence: TGTGCCATCAGTACCGGCGGGCGTCACAATGAGCAGTTCTTC. Translating gives CAISTGGRHNEQFF.